Below are 11 T cell receptor beta chains sequenced from a single sample in a study of chemoradiotherapy in HPV16-positive cancers (dated 2022 in TCRdb). The receptor library was made with the immunoSEQ multiplex PCR assay. TCRdb took over this immuneACCESS table, retaining in-frame rearrangements with V and J assigned. Such tables are incomplete; in checked studies, under half of the missing clones stem from an unresolved V gene, and the remainder is unexplained. This sample comprises over a thousand clones, 83% of them detected only once. Roughly 8.2% of the sample comes from the top ten. Specimen: tumor tissue, collected from a patient who underwent chemoradiotherapy. The receptors derive from a human donor with HPV-associated anogenital cancer.

In this sample, this clone turned up once. This rearrangement joins TRBV18 to TRBJ2-7, with D perhaps TRBD1 (6 bases). CDR1 is KGHSH and CDR2 is LQKENI in the germline V gene. The CDR3 is 13 amino acids. V was clipped by 4 bases and J by 6 bases, with 13 bases between them. This CDR3 is CASSQAGESEQYF. The CDR3 nucleotides read TGTGCCAGCTCACAAGCAGGGGAGTCCGAGCAGTACTTC. Filled out from reference TRBV18 and TRBJ2-7, the complete variable domain reads NAGVMQNPRHLVRRRGQEARLRCSPMKGHSHVYWYRQLPEEGLKFMVYLQKENIIDESGMPKERFSAEFPKEGPSILRIQQVVRGDSAAYFCASSQAGESEQYFGPGTRLTVT.

The chain is built from TRBV19 and TRBJ1-4; D unclear. V shed 4 bases and J shed 5 bases, with 11 bases lying between them. This CDR3 contains 14 residues. Per germline, CDR1 LNHDA and CDR2 SQIVND (reference sequence). The CDR3, as DNA: TGTGCCAGTAGTAAAAGGAACCGCAATGAAAAACTGTTTTTT. Its protein is CASSKRNRNEKLFF.

The genes are TRBV4-1 and TRBJ2-3; 9 nucleotides agree with TRBD1. The CDR3 consists of 15 residues. With 6 bases clipped from V and 4 bases from J, the junction kept 8 bases outside the gene matches. Germline assignment: CDR1 MGHRA and CDR2 YSYEKL. This CDR3 is CASSRGQGLADTQYF. For the CDR3, the DNA is TGCGCCAGCAGTCGTGGACAGGGGCTTGCAGATACGCAGTATTTT.

The chain joins TRBV9 to TRBJ2-7; TRBD2 agrees at 8 bases. V shed 4 bases and J 1 base; nucleotides not matched to a gene: 4. The germline gives CDR1 SGDLS, CDR2 YYNGEE. The CDR3 runs to 14 residues. CDR3: CASSPGGLSYEQYF. Here the CDR3 DNA reads TGTGCCAGCAGCCCGGGGGGGTTATCCTACGAGCAGTACTTC.

This clone was counted a single time. The rearrangement joins TRBV12-5 to TRBJ1-2; the match to TRBD1 covers 7 bases. V was pared by 3 bases and J by 5 bases, with 3 bases of the junction left unmatched. The CDR3 runs 13 residues. In germline, CDR1 is LGHNT, CDR2 FRNRAP. The CDR3 protein is CASGFHRGYGYTF. The CDR3 bases are TGTGCTAGTGGTTTTCACAGGGGATATGGCTACACCTTC.

This sequence joins TRBV19 and TRBJ2-5; TRBD2 aligns across 16 bases. The V gene's germline CDR1 is LNHDA and CDR2 SQIVND (reference sequence). V dropped 6 bases and J dropped 6; count of bases not matched to a gene: 7. The CDR3 spans 16 residues. DNA of the CDR3: TGTGCCAGTAGCCAGGGACTAGCGGGGGGGCAAAAGACCCAGTACTTC. This translates into CASSQGLAGGQKTQYF.

The V and J genes are TRBV27 and TRBJ1-2; D gene uncertain. Germline CDR1 and CDR2: MNHEY and SMNVEV (reference sequence). Trimming took 5 bases from V and 8 from J, leaving 12 bases between them. The CDR3 runs 12 residues. The CDR3 DNA reads as TGTGCCAGCAGTCCCTCGGGGTACGGCTACACCTTC. Its translation: CASSPSGYGYTF.

This chain joins TRBV5-5 and TRBJ2-2; D may be TRBD1 (5 bases). The CDR3 is 16 residues long. V lost 3 bases to trimming and J lost 2 bases, with 14 bases between them. Per germline, CDR1 SGHKS and CDR2 YYEKEE (reference sequence). CDR3: CASSSLGHINTGELFF. The CDR3 nucleotides are TGTGCCAGCAGCTCCCTCGGACATATTAACACCGGGGAGCTGTTTTTT.

The genes are TRBV10-1 and TRBJ1-1; unclear D gene. The length of the CDR3 is 13 residues. Germline V lookup: CDR1 WNHNN, CDR2 SYGVQD (reference sequence). Trimming shortened V by 1 base and J by 1 base, and 4 bases separated the two germline ends. The chain's CDR3 is CASSELPNTEAFF. The CDR3 DNA is TGCGCCAGCAGTGAGTTACCGAACACTGAAGCTTTCTTT.

The V call is TRBV2, the J call TRBJ2-7; D remains ambiguous. This CDR3 comprises 13 residues. Trimming removed 8 bases from V and 6 bases from J, with 17 bases in between. In germline, CDR1 is SNHLY, CDR2 FYNNEI. The CDR3 DNA is TGTGCCAGCGCCGAATTCCCGTCTGGCGAGCAGTACTTC. Translating gives CASAEFPSGEQYF.

V and J are TRBV27 and TRBJ2-7, with TRBD2 as a possible D gene (6 bases). Trimming pared 6 bases from V and 6 bases from J, leaving 18 bases between. This CDR3 region has 14 residues. CDR1 and CDR2 from the germline V gene are MNHEY and SMNVEV (reference sequence). CDR3 loop: CASSGGRGSGEQYF. The DNA for the CDR3 is TGTGCCAGCAGCGGCGGGCGGGGTTCGGGCGAGCAGTACTTC.